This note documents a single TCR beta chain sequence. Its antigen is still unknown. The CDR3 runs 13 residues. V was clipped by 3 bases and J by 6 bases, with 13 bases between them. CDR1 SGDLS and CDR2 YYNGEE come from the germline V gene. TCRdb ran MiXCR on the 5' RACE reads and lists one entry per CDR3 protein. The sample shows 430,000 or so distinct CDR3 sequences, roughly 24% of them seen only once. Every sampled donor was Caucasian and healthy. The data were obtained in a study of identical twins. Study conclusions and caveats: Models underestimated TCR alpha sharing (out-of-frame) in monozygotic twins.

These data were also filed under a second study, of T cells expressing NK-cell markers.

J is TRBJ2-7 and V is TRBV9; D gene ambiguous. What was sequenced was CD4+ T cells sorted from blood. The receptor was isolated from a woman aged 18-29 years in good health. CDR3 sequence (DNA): TGTGCCAGCAGCGGCCTGACCCCCTCCGAGCAGTACTTC. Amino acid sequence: CASSGLTPSEQYF.